These 10 T cell receptor beta chains share one sample of origin, sequenced in a study of a mutant IDH1 vaccine in newly diagnosed glioma. Measured with immunoSEQ multiplex PCR; TCRdb has only the in-frame clones, and not every one. In the table there are roughly 70,000 clones, 80% to 90% of which are singletons. As to time point: baseline, week 1 (first vaccination visit). The treatment here: pre-vaccination baseline after standard-of-care therapy. This specimen consisted of PBMCs, obtained from a glioma patient treated with radiotherapy, temozolomide or both. These receptors all stem from a man between 25 and 39 years old with glioma.

The chain recombines TRBV5-1 with TRBJ1-4, with D possibly being TRBD1 (6 bases). This CDR3 is 15 amino acids long. With 4 bases removed from V and 5 bases from J, the gap between germline ends came to 15 bases. Germline loops: CDR1 SGHRS, CDR2 YFSETQ. CDR3 amino acids: CASSPLTGANEKLFF. The CDR3 DNA is TGCGCCAGCAGCCCCCTAACGGGGGCCAATGAAAAACTGTTTTTT.

This chain connects TRBV29-1 to TRBJ1-1, with D maybe TRBD1 (6 bases). Germline V CDR1 and CDR2: SQVTM, ANQGSEA. V was shortened by 0 bases and J by 3 bases, with 14 bases between the two germline ends. The CDR3 contains 15 residues. The CDR3 sequence: CSVEDLRGADTEAFF. DNA for the CDR3: TGCAGCGTTGAAGATCTTCGGGGGGCTGACACTGAAGCTTTCTTT. Complete variable domain (other parts from reference TRBV29-1 and TRBJ1-1): SAVISQKPSRDICQRGTSLTIQCQVDSQVTMMFWYRQQPGQSLTLIATANQGSEATYESGFVIDKFPISRPNLTFSTLTVSNMSPEDSSIYLCSVEDLRGADTEAFFGQGTRLTVV.

The chain carries TRBV4-1 and TRBJ1-6; possible D gene TRBD1, 6 bases. The CDR3 length is 15 residues. V lost 0 bases and J 7 bases, leaving 10 bases between the germline ends. Germline CDR1 MGHRA, CDR2 YSYEKL. CDR3 nucleotide sequence: TGCGCCAGCAGCCAAGACGACAGGTCGAATTCACCCCTCCACTTT. The encoded protein is CASSQDDRSNSPLHF.

The genes are TRBV5-4 and TRBJ2-5; TRBD1 agrees at 7 bases. The CDR3 length is 14 residues. Germline CDR1 SGHNT, CDR2 YYREEE (reference sequence). V trimming: 1 base; J trimming: 5 bases; junction bases outside the gene matches: 5. The CDR3 nucleotides are TGTGCCAGCAGCTTGTTGGACAGGCTCGAGACCCAGTACTTC. Translation: CASSLLDRLETQYF. The full variable domain, completed using reference TRBV5-4 and TRBJ2-5, is ETGVTQSPTHLIKTRGQQVTLRCSSQSGHNTVSWYQQALGQGPQFIFQYYREEENGRGNFPPRFSGLQFPNYSSELNVNALELDDSALYLCASSLLDRLETQYFGPGTRLLVL.

This rearrangement joins TRBV10-2 to TRBJ2-2, with D hard to call. Deletions cut 9 bases from V and 8 bases from J, with 10 bases between. The CDR3 runs 11 residues. The V gene's germline CDR1 is WSHSY and CDR2 SAAADI. The CDR3 region is CASALGGELFF. CDR3 nucleotides: TGCGCCAGTGCCCTGGGGGGGGAGCTGTTTTTT.

The CDR3 sequence is CASSSETTSASEQFF. CDR3 nucleotide sequence: TGTGCCAGCAGCTCCGAAACCACTAGCGCGAGTGAGCAGTTCTTC. This sequence joins TRBV11-2 and TRBJ2-1; 7 bases line up with TRBD2. V trimming: 4 bases; J trimming: 9 bases; junction bases outside the gene matches: 12. The V gene's germline CDR1 is SGHAT and CDR2 FQNNGV. The CDR3 spans 15 residues. Looking up the rest from reference TRBV11-2 and TRBJ2-1 gives the full variable domain: EAGVAQSPRYKIIEKRQSVAFWCNPISGHATLYWYQQILGQGPKLLIQFQNNGVVDDSQLPKDRFSAERLKGVDSTLKIQPAKLEDSAVYLCASSSETTSASEQFFGPGTRLTVL.

V is TRBV30 and J is TRBJ1-4; D uncertain. The germline CDR1 and CDR2 sequences are GTSNPN and SVGIG (reference sequence). The V and J ends lost 2 bases and 4 bases respectively, with 8 bases between them. The CDR3 consists of 13 residues. The CDR3 loop reads CAWSYRLNEKLFF. The CDR3 nucleotides are TGTGCCTGGAGTTATCGACTTAATGAAAAACTGTTTTTT.

The V gene is TRBV7-9, the J gene TRBJ2-1; 7 nucleotides line up with TRBD1. The CDR3 has 12 amino acids. Trimming cost V 5 bases and J 7 bases; bases outside gene matches: 2. CDR1 and CDR2 (germline): SEHNR, FQNEAQ (reference sequence). DNA of the CDR3: TGTGCCAGCAGCAAACAGGGGAATGAGCAGTTCTTC. As protein: CASSKQGNEQFF.

This sequence joins TRBV4-2 and TRBJ1-2, with 9 bases identical to TRBD1. With 4 bases clipped from V and 6 bases from J, the junction kept 6 bases outside the gene matches. Per the germline V gene, CDR1 is LGHNA and CDR2 is YNFKEQ. CDR3 length equals 14 residues. DNA for the CDR3: TGTGCCAGCAGCCCCCGGACAGGGGTAGATGGCTACACCTTC. Protein: CASSPRTGVDGYTF.

The CDR3 reads CASSNRVRENIQYF. The CDR3 DNA is TGTGCCAGTAGTAACAGGGTGCGGGAAAACATTCAGTACTTC. This sequence joins TRBV19 and TRBJ2-4; perhaps TRBD1 as D (6 bases). This CDR3 region has 14 residues. Germline CDR1 and CDR2: LNHDA and SQIVND (reference sequence). Trimming removed 4 bases from V and 5 bases from J, with 12 bases in between.